The rows below give T cell receptor beta chains drawn from one sample of a study of T cell repertoires in cytomegalovirus infection. TCRdb used MiXCR to reprocess the reads, holding one entry per CDR3 protein. The sample consists of around 450,000 distinct CDR3 sequences, approximately 31% of them appearing once. The sample was PBMCs. The receptor source for this set is a human donor in good health (CMV status not recorded). Some clones in this sample may be carry-over from other donors' samples. Both conserved end residues are part of each CDR3. A D gene is named only where the DNA matches it firmly. Clone sizes are given selectively: once, few, many, or a class where the clone is expanded.

j_call clone_size d_call v_call cdr3_nt cdr3_aa
TRBJ1-1 . . TRBV2 TGTGCCAGCAGTGAAATGGGCCTTAACACTGAAGCTTTCTTT CASSEMGLNTEAFF
TRBJ2-1 few . TRBV7-2 TGTGCCAGCAGCTTGGGCCCTCCTCTCTACAATGAGCAGTTCTTC CASSLGPPLYNEQFF
TRBJ2-7 many . TRBV7-9 TGTGCCAGCAGCTTTGACAGCTACGAGCAGTACTTC CASSFDSYEQYF
TRBJ1-5 . . TRBV6-5 TGTGCCAGCAGTTACGACAGAAATAGCAATCAGCCCCAGCATTTT CASSYDRNSNQPQHF
TRBJ2-3 . TRBD1 TRBV2 TGTGCCAGCAGTGATGCGGACAGGGGTATTGTCGATACGCAGTATTTT CASSDADRGIVDTQYF
TRBJ2-2 . . TRBV29-1 TGCAGCGCAAAATCCGGGACGGCGAACACCGGGGAGCTGTTTTTT CSAKSGTANTGELFF
TRBJ2-3 . TRBD2 TRBV19 TGTGCCATCCCAAAACTAGCGGGGGGGGGGGATACGCAGTATTTT CAIPKLAGGGDTQYF
TRBJ2-3 few . TRBV19 TGTGCCAGTAGTACTAGGGGACGGCCATCGGGTACGCAGTATTTT CASSTRGRPSGTQYF
TRBJ1-2 many . TRBV28 TGTGCCAGCAGTTTACTTCGACAGGAATATGGCTACACCTTC CASSLLRQEYGYTF
TRBJ1-2 . . TRBV5-1 TGCGCCAGCAGCGGCGAAGACAGGCCCTATGGCTACACCTTC CASSGEDRPYGYTF
TRBJ2-5 many . TRBV11-2 TGTGCCAGCAGTATCCGGGACACTAATAGGGAGACCCAGTACTTC CASSIRDTNRETQYF
TRBJ1-1 . . TRBV12-3/TRBV12-4 TGTGCCAGCAGTTTCTCCACCCGAAACACTGAAGCTTTCTTT CASSFSTRNTEAFF
TRBJ2-7 . TRBD2 TRBV4-2 TGTGCCAGCAGCCAAGGACTAGCGGGGGGGCCGTACGAGCAGTACTTC CASSQGLAGGPYEQYF
TRBJ2-5 . TRBD1 TRBV9 TGTTCCAGCAGCGTCGGGACAGAACAAGAGACCCAGTACTTC CSSSVGTEQETQYF
TRBJ2-5 many . TRBV7-2 TGTGCCAGCAGCCGGGACTCCCAAGAGACCCAGTACTTC CASSRDSQETQYF
TRBJ2-7 . TRBD2 TRBV20-1 TGCAGTGCTAGAGTGGGTAGCGGGGGGTGGGAGGAGCAGTACTTC CSARVGSGGWEEQYF
TRBJ1-1 many . TRBV27 TGTGCCAGCAGTCGGACCCCGGGGAGCACTGAAGCTTTCTTT CASSRTPGSTEAFF
TRBJ2-3 few . TRBV5-1 TGCGCCAGCACAAGGACAGGCACAGATACGCAGTATTTT CASTRTGTDTQYF
TRBJ2-1 . . TRBV14 TGTGCCAGCAGCCAAGATCGGCCGGATGAGCAGTTCTTC CASSQDRPDEQFF
TRBJ1-1 many . TRBV7-6 TGTGCCAGCAGCTTAGTGGGCGAAGTAGCAAACACTGAAGCTTTCTTT CASSLVGEVANTEAFF
TRBJ1-4 . . TRBV5-6 TGTGCCAGCAGCCCCGGACCGGATGAAAAACTGTTTTTT CASSPGPDEKLFF
TRBJ1-1 many TRBD1 TRBV7-9 TGTGCCAGCACCTTAGGTGCAGGGGGAGACATGAACACTGAAGCTTTCTTT CASTLGAGGDMNTEAFF
TRBJ2-7 few . TRBV28 TGTGCCAGCAGTTTTGTGGACAGTTACCCCTACGAGCAGTACTTC CASSFVDSYPYEQYF
TRBJ2-5 . . TRBV29-1 TGCAGCGGGTTGGAGGGGGGAGAGACCCAGTACTTC CSGLEGGETQYF
TRBJ1-2 few TRBD1 TRBV15 TGTGCCACCAGCAGTGGGTATCCCAGCCGGGACAGGGTGGCGTATGGCTACACCTTC CATSSGYPSRDRVAYGYTF
TRBJ2-3 few TRBD2 TRBV19 TGTGCCAGTAGCCAGAGACTAGCGGGGGACTCAGATACGCAGTATTTT CASSQRLAGDSDTQYF
TRBJ2-7 . TRBD1 TRBV10-2 TGCGCCGCCAGGCCGGACAGGAACCACGAGCAGTACTTC CAARPDRNHEQYF
TRBJ1-1 . . TRBV4-1 TGCGCCAGCAGCCAGGACACTGAAGCTATCTTT CASSQDTEAIF
TRBJ1-2 few . TRBV7-8 TGTGCCAGCAGCTTAGTTAGAACACCGGCTAACTATGGCTACACCTTC CASSLVRTPANYGYTF
TRBJ1-1 few . TRBV7-6 TGTGCCAGCAGCCCAGACAATGGATTGAGGGCTGAAGCTTTCTTT CASSPDNGLRAEAFF
TRBJ1-1 few . TRBV12-3/TRBV12-4 TGTGCCAGCAGTCACAAGAACACTGAAGCTTTCTTT CASSHKNTEAFF
TRBJ2-3 . TRBD2 TRBV7-9 TGTGCCAGCAGCGTCGGGGGACTAGCGGGGGTTCGCACAGATACGCAGTATTTT CASSVGGLAGVRTDTQYF
TRBJ2-1 . TRBD2 TRBV4-3 TGCGCCAGCAGCCCTGGACTAGCACTTGAGCAGTTCTTC CASSPGLALEQFF
TRBJ1-5 many . TRBV7-2 TGTGCCAGCAGCTTAGATCGGGGCCTCAATCAGCCCCAGCATTTT CASSLDRGLNQPQHF
TRBJ2-7 few . TRBV7-2 TGTGCCAGCAGCCCAGTGGCGGGGGCCGCCTACGAGCAGTACTTC CASSPVAGAAYEQYF
TRBJ2-3 few TRBD2 TRBV20-1 TGCAGTGCTAGAGATGTGGTCACTAGCGGGGGCACAGATACGCAGTATTTT CSARDVVTSGGTDTQYF
TRBJ1-5 . TRBD1 TRBV28 TGTGCCAGCAGTACGGGACAGGCAATCAATCAGCCCCAGCATTTT CASSTGQAINQPQHF
TRBJ2-2 few . TRBV28 TGTGCCAGCAGTACACGTGGGGTGGACGAGCTGTTTTTT CASSTRGVDELFF
TRBJ2-5 few TRBD2 TRBV7-9 TGTGCCAGCAGCGATCGGACTAGCGGGGGGCCACAAGAGACCCAGTACTTC CASSDRTSGGPQETQYF
TRBJ2-7 . TRBD1 TRBV19 TGTGCCAGTAGTCCCCAGGACAGGCTCCTCCACGAGCAGTACTTC CASSPQDRLLHEQYF
TRBJ2-3 . . TRBV29-1 TGCAGCGTTGAAGATCAGCAGGGGCCCAGCACAGATACGCAGTATTTT CSVEDQQGPSTDTQYF
TRBJ1-6 . . TRBV7-2 TGTGCCAGCAGTCCGACCCCCGGACCCCTTTCACCCCTCCACTTT CASSPTPGPLSPLHF
TRBJ2-3 many . TRBV6-2/TRBV6-3 TGTGCCAGCAGTGTGGGCGGTCGCACAGATACGCAGTATTTT CASSVGGRTDTQYF
TRBJ1-2 . . TRBV4-3 TGCGCCAGCAGCCATGATGGGGCTGTTTATGGCTACACCTTC CASSHDGAVYGYTF
TRBJ1-1 . . TRBV5-5 TGTGCCAGCAGTCCCGTTAGGGTAGGCACTGAAGCTTTCTTT CASSPVRVGTEAFF
TRBJ2-1 . TRBD2 TRBV7-9 TGTGCCAGCAGCTTACAGCGGGGGGGTCGGAACAATGAGCAGTTCTTC CASSLQRGGRNNEQFF
TRBJ2-2 . . TRBV7-9 TGTGCCAGCAGCCCACCCTCCGGACCTCCCGGGGAGCTGTTTTTT CASSPPSGPPGELFF
TRBJ1-1 many . TRBV12-3/TRBV12-4 TGTGCCAGCAGTTATGGGGGTTGGGGTGAAGCTTTCTTT CASSYGGWGEAFF
TRBJ2-1 few . TRBV28 TGTGCCTCCAAGGGCAGTGAGCAGTTCTTC CASKGSEQFF
TRBJ1-6 few . TRBV12-3/TRBV12-4 TGTGCCAGCAGTTCGGACTGGGGTTCACCCCTCCACTTT CASSSDWGSPLHF
TRBJ1-3 few TRBD1 TRBV12-3/TRBV12-4 TGTGCCAGCAGACGCAACAGGGGGAGTTTTGGAAACACCATATATTTT CASRRNRGSFGNTIYF
TRBJ2-3 many TRBD2 TRBV7-6 TGTGCCAGCAGCTTCGGGGGGGCAGATACGCAGTATTTT CASSFGGADTQYF
TRBJ2-3 many TRBD2 TRBV7-2 TGTGCCAGCAGCTTAGAGAGCGGGGGGCCAGGAGATACGCAGTATTTT CASSLESGGPGDTQYF
TRBJ2-2 . TRBD2 TRBV7-6 TGTGCCCTCAGTTCAGCACTAGCGACCGGGGAGCTGTTTTTT CALSSALATGELFF
TRBJ2-1 many . TRBV7-6 TGTGCCAGCAGCTTAGTACTGAACAATGAGCAGTTCTTC CASSLVLNNEQFF